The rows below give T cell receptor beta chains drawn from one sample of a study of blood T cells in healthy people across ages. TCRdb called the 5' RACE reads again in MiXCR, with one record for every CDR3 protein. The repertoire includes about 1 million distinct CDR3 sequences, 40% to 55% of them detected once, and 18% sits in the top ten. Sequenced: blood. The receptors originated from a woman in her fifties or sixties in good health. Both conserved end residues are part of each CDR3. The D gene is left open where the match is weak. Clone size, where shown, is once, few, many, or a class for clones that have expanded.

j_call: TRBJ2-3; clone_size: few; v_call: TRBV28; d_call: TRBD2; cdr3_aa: CASSSTRGLAGRSDTQYF; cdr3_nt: TGTGCCAGCAGTTCGACCCGAGGACTAGCGGGCAGATCAGATACGCAGTATTTT
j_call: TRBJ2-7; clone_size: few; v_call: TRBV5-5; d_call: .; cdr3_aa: CASSLRDGRYEQYF; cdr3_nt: TGTGCCAGCAGCCTACGGGACGGCCGCTACGAGCAGTACTTC
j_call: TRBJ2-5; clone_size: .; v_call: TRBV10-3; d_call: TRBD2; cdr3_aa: CAISKTSGQETQYF; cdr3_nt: TGTGCCATCAGCAAGACTAGCGGGCAAGAGACCCAGTACTTC
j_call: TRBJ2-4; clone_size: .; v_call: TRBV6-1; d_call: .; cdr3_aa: CASSQGPGTPQYF; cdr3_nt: TGTGCCAGCAGTCAGGGACCCGGGACCCCTCAGTACTTC
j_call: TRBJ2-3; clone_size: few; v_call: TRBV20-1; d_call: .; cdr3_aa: CSASFDARGTQYF; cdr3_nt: TGCAGTGCTAGTTTTGATGCTAGGGGTACGCAGTATTTT
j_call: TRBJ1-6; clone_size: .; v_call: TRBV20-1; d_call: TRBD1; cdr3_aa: CSATKTGYNSPLHF; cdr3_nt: TGCAGTGCTACCAAGACAGGGTATAATTCACCCCTCCACTTT
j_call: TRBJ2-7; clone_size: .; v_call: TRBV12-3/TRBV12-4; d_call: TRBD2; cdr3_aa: CASSPRLAGGSEQYF; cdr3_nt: TGTGCCAGCAGTCCCCGACTAGCGGGAGGATCCGAGCAGTACTTC
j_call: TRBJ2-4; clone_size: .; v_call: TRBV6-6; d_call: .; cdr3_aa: CATSSGRVGEQYF; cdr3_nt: TGTGCCACCTCCTCCGGGCGGGTGGGGGAGCAGTACTTC
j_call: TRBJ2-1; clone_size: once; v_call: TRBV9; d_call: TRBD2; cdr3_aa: CASSVGAGLAVSYNEQFF; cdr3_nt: TGTGCCAGCAGCGTAGGAGCAGGACTAGCGGTCTCCTACAATGAGCAGTTCTTC
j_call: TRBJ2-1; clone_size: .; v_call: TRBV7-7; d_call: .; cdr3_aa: CASSPSEGRNEQFF; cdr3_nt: TGTGCCAGCAGCCCGTCGGAAGGGCGGAATGAGCAGTTCTTC
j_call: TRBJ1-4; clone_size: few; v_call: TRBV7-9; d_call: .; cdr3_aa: CASSLTREHEKLFF; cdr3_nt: TGTGCCAGCAGCTTAACCCGGGAACATGAAAAACTGTTTTTT
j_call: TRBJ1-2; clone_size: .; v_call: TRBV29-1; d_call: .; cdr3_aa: CSAGTDDGYTF; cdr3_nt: TGCAGCGCCGGGACGGACGATGGCTACACCTTC
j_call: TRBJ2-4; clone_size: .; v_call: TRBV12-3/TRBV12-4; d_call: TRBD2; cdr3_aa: CASASGGARAKNIQYF; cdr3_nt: TGTGCCAGCGCCTCGGGGGGGGCGAGAGCCAAAAACATTCAGTACTTC
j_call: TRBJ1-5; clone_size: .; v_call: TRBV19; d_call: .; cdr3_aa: CASKPLWTVGGYSNQPQHF; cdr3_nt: TGTGCCAGTAAGCCCCTTTGGACAGTAGGGGGATATAGCAATCAGCCCCAGCATTTT
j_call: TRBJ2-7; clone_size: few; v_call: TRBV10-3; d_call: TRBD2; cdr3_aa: CANGLAGGAEQYF; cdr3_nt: TGTGCTAACGGACTAGCGGGAGGAGCCGAGCAGTACTTC
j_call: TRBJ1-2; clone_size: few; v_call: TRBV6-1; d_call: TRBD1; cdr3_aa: CATVSGQILWGYTF; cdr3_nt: TGTGCCACCGTGTCGGGACAGATCCTTTGGGGCTACACCTTC
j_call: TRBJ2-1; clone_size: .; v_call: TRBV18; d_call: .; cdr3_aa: CASSPGILDDEQFF; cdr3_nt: TGTGCCAGCTCACCAGGTATCCTAGACGATGAGCAGTTCTTC
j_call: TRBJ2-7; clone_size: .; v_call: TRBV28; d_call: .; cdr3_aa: CASSLRLSNEQYF; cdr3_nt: TGTGCCAGCAGTTTAAGACTTTCCAATGAGCAGTACTTC
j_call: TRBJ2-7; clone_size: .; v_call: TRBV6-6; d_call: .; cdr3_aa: CASSYSIISYEQYF; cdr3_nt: TGTGCCAGCAGTTACTCGATTATTTCCTACGAGCAGTACTTC
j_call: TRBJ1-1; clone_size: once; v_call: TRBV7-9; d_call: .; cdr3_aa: CASSLQLGGRTEAFF; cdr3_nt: TGTGCCAGCAGCCTCCAATTGGGGGGACGCACTGAAGCTTTCTTT
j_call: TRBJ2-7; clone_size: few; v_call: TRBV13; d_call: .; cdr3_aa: CASSKSQNNRPYEQYF; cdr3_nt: TGTGCCAGCAGCAAAAGTCAGAACAACCGGCCCTACGAGCAGTACTTC
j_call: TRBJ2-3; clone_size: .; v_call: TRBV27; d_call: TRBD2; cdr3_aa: CASSLSRTSGSLDTQYF; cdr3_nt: TGTGCCAGCAGTTTAAGCCGCACTAGCGGGAGTTTAGATACGCAGTATTTT